This is a list of T cell receptor beta chains from one sample in a study of shared clonotypes between healthy human individuals. Some clones are missing from TCRdb's copy, which holds only in-frame ones; the method was immunoSEQ multiplex PCR. The sample lists about 1.1 million clones, around three quarters occurring once. Specimen: memory CD4+ T cells from PBMCs. The receptors derive from a man aged 18-30 years in good health. Some clones in this sample may be carry-over from other donors' samples. CDR3s include the opening cysteine and the closing phenylalanine or tryptophan. The D gene is left open where the match is weak. The listing skips clone size in some rows; elsewhere it reads once, few, many or a size class.

d_gene: TRBD2
abundance: .
v_gene: TRBV10-3
j_gene: TRBJ2-1
CDR3nt: TGTGCCATCAGTGATGGGACTAGCGGGAGGGGGACCTACAATGAGCAGTTCTTC
CDR3aa: CAISDGTSGRGTYNEQFF

d_gene: .
abundance: .
v_gene: TRBV30
j_gene: TRBJ2-1
CDR3nt: TGTGCCTGGAGTGTAACTCCCGGTGATGAGCAGTTCTTC
CDR3aa: CAWSVTPGDEQFF

d_gene: TRBD1
abundance: few
v_gene: TRBV7-9
j_gene: TRBJ2-2
CDR3nt: TGTGCCAGCAGCGTCGGACAGGAGTACACCGGGGAGCTGTTTTTT
CDR3aa: CASSVGQEYTGELFF

d_gene: TRBD1
abundance: .
v_gene: TRBV5-1
j_gene: TRBJ1-1
CDR3nt: TGCGCCAGCAGCCGACAGGGAGAAAGAGTGAACACTGAAGCTTTCTTT
CDR3aa: CASSRQGERVNTEAFF

d_gene: .
abundance: .
v_gene: TRBV28
j_gene: TRBJ1-4
CDR3nt: TGTGCCAGCAGTTTTCAGGGACTTGCAACTAATGAAAAACTGTTTTTT
CDR3aa: CASSFQGLATNEKLFF

d_gene: .
abundance: .
v_gene: TRBV10-1
j_gene: TRBJ1-5
CDR3nt: TGCGCCAGCAGGGACCTTCCCCGTAGCAATCAGCCCCAGCATTTT
CDR3aa: CASRDLPRSNQPQHF

d_gene: .
abundance: .
v_gene: TRBV7-2
j_gene: TRBJ2-1
CDR3nt: TGTGCCAGCAGCCTGCAAAAGCAGAAGGATGAGCAGTTCTTC
CDR3aa: CASSLQKQKDEQFF

d_gene: .
abundance: .
v_gene: TRBV7-2
j_gene: TRBJ2-5
CDR3nt: TGTGCCAGCACCTCTTTTGGACCTCAAGAGACCCAGTACTTC
CDR3aa: CASTSFGPQETQYF

d_gene: TRBD2
abundance: .
v_gene: TRBV7-6
j_gene: TRBJ2-7
CDR3nt: TGTGCCAGCAGCTTAGCGTCGGGGGGGGAGCAGTACTTC
CDR3aa: CASSLASGGEQYF

d_gene: .
abundance: .
v_gene: TRBV4-1
j_gene: TRBJ2-1
CDR3nt: TGCGCCAGCAGCCAAGGCGGGCGGGGCCACAATGAGCAGTTCTTC
CDR3aa: CASSQGGRGHNEQFF

d_gene: .
abundance: .
v_gene: TRBV15
j_gene: TRBJ1-3
CDR3nt: TGTGCCACCAGCAGATCCGCAACCGGAAACACCATATATTTT
CDR3aa: CATSRSATGNTIYF

d_gene: .
abundance: .
v_gene: TRBV10-1
j_gene: TRBJ2-1
CDR3nt: TGCGCCAGCAGTGGACAGCCGGACGGGAATGAGCAGTTCTTC
CDR3aa: CASSGQPDGNEQFF

d_gene: .
abundance: .
v_gene: TRBV28
j_gene: TRBJ2-1
CDR3nt: TGTGCCAGCAGTTTATTGTTCCCAACGCGAAATGAGCAGTTCTTC
CDR3aa: CASSLLFPTRNEQFF

d_gene: .
abundance: once
v_gene: TRBV20-1
j_gene: TRBJ2-7
CDR3nt: TGCAGTGCTAGTAGCAGGGACGAGCAGTACTTC
CDR3aa: CSASSRDEQYF

d_gene: TRBD2
abundance: .
v_gene: TRBV7-9
j_gene: TRBJ2-1
CDR3nt: TGTGCCAGCAGCTCCCGGATAGGTAGCGGGAGTCCTGAGCAGTTCTTC
CDR3aa: CASSSRIGSGSPEQFF

d_gene: TRBD1
abundance: .
v_gene: TRBV27
j_gene: TRBJ2-5
CDR3nt: TGTGCCAGCAGTTTTTTGACAGGGGGAGAAGGGACCCAGTACTTC
CDR3aa: CASSFLTGGEGTQYF

d_gene: .
abundance: .
v_gene: TRBV5-1
j_gene: TRBJ2-1
CDR3nt: TGCGCCAGCACCCACTGGGGGGATAGCGAAAATGAGCAGTTCTTC
CDR3aa: CASTHWGDSENEQFF

d_gene: TRBD2
abundance: .
v_gene: TRBV30
j_gene: TRBJ2-7
CDR3nt: TGTGCCTGTAACGGGAGGGGGAGTGCCTACGAGCAGTACTTC
CDR3aa: CACNGRGSAYEQYF

d_gene: .
abundance: few
v_gene: TRBV19
j_gene: TRBJ2-7
CDR3nt: TGTGCCAGTAGTATGTTTCCAGGGCAAGGCGAGCAGTACTTC
CDR3aa: CASSMFPGQGEQYF

d_gene: TRBD1
abundance: few
v_gene: TRBV30
j_gene: TRBJ2-3
CDR3nt: TGTGCCTGGGCGCCGGGACAGGGCCCAGATACGCAGTATTTT
CDR3aa: CAWAPGQGPDTQYF

d_gene: .
abundance: .
v_gene: TRBV6-6
j_gene: TRBJ1-3
CDR3nt: TGTGCCAGCCTGGGTCCAGGAACCTCTGGAAACACCATATATTTT
CDR3aa: CASLGPGTSGNTIYF

d_gene: TRBD1
abundance: .
v_gene: TRBV5-4
j_gene: TRBJ1-2
CDR3nt: TGTGCCAGCAGCGTTGCGGGACAGGGGGAGGGTGGCTACACCTTC
CDR3aa: CASSVAGQGEGGYTF

d_gene: .
abundance: .
v_gene: TRBV20-1
j_gene: TRBJ1-1
CDR3nt: TGCAGTACCATAAGGGGAAGAAGAGCTTTCTTT
CDR3aa: CSTIRGRRAFF

d_gene: .
abundance: .
v_gene: TRBV18
j_gene: TRBJ2-5
CDR3nt: TGTGCCAGCTCACCGGTCAGAAGGGCGATAAAAGAGACCCAGTACTTC
CDR3aa: CASSPVRRAIKETQYF

d_gene: .
abundance: .
v_gene: TRBV29-1
j_gene: TRBJ1-1
CDR3nt: TGCAGCGTTAACAGGGTACTAAGCACTGAAGCTTTCTTT
CDR3aa: CSVNRVLSTEAFF

d_gene: TRBD1
abundance: .
v_gene: TRBV28
j_gene: TRBJ1-5
CDR3nt: TGTGCCAGCCATCAGCTGGGACAGGGGGGTCAGCCCCAGCATTTT
CDR3aa: CASHQLGQGGQPQHF

d_gene: TRBD2
abundance: .
v_gene: TRBV5-1
j_gene: TRBJ2-3
CDR3nt: TGCGCCAGCAGCTTGATGGGAGGGAGGACAGATACGCAGTATTTT
CDR3aa: CASSLMGGRTDTQYF

d_gene: .
abundance: .
v_gene: TRBV7-2
j_gene: TRBJ2-1
CDR3nt: TGTGCCAGCAGCTTAGGGCCGAGCTCCTACAATGAGCAGTTCTTC
CDR3aa: CASSLGPSSYNEQFF

d_gene: .
abundance: .
v_gene: TRBV11-3
j_gene: TRBJ2-5
CDR3nt: TGTGCCAGCAGCTTAGGGCTAGGAAAACAAGAGACCCAGTACTTC
CDR3aa: CASSLGLGKQETQYF

d_gene: .
abundance: few
v_gene: TRBV2
j_gene: TRBJ2-3
CDR3nt: TGTGCCAGCAGTGAAGGCAGAACGGGCGATACGCAGTATTTT
CDR3aa: CASSEGRTGDTQYF

d_gene: TRBD1
abundance: .
v_gene: TRBV2
j_gene: TRBJ2-5
CDR3nt: TGTGCCAGCAGCCTACAGGGGAACCAAGAGACCCAGTACTTC
CDR3aa: CASSLQGNQETQYF

d_gene: .
abundance: few
v_gene: TRBV6-6
j_gene: TRBJ1-5
CDR3nt: TGTGCCAGCAAAGATCCCAATCAGCCCCAGCATTTT
CDR3aa: CASKDPNQPQHF

d_gene: .
abundance: .
v_gene: TRBV4-1
j_gene: TRBJ1-5
CDR3nt: TGCGCCAGCAGCCAACTAACAGGGATTCAGCCCCAGCATTTT
CDR3aa: CASSQLTGIQPQHF

d_gene: .
abundance: .
v_gene: TRBV5-1
j_gene: TRBJ2-1
CDR3nt: TGCGCCAGCAGCCTGGATGCGAGGAACAATGAGCAGTTCTTC
CDR3aa: CASSLDARNNEQFF

d_gene: .
abundance: .
v_gene: TRBV7-6
j_gene: TRBJ2-2
CDR3nt: TGTGCCAGCAGCTCGGCTAGCGTCGGCGGGGAGCTGTTTTTT
CDR3aa: CASSSASVGGELFF

d_gene: .
abundance: .
v_gene: TRBV2
j_gene: TRBJ2-3
CDR3nt: TGTGCCAGCAGAGGGAGTACAGATACGCAGTATTTT
CDR3aa: CASRGSTDTQYF

d_gene: .
abundance: .
v_gene: TRBV11-2
j_gene: TRBJ2-2
CDR3nt: TGTGCCAGCAGCCTCTCTATGACAGGATACACCGGGGAGCTGTTTTTT
CDR3aa: CASSLSMTGYTGELFF

d_gene: TRBD1
abundance: .
v_gene: TRBV28
j_gene: TRBJ2-6
CDR3nt: TGTGCCAGCAGTTTCGACAGGGGTGGAGCTGGGGCCAACGTCCTGACTTTC
CDR3aa: CASSFDRGGAGANVLTF

d_gene: .
abundance: few
v_gene: TRBV15
j_gene: TRBJ1-5
CDR3nt: TGTGCCACCAGCACTGTATTGCGCAATCAGCCCCAGCATTTT
CDR3aa: CATSTVLRNQPQHF

d_gene: TRBD2
abundance: .
v_gene: TRBV9
j_gene: TRBJ2-1
CDR3nt: TGTGCCAGCAGCCCGGGGGGGCTAGCGGGCTACAATGAGCAGTTCTTC
CDR3aa: CASSPGGLAGYNEQFF

d_gene: .
abundance: few
v_gene: TRBV18
j_gene: TRBJ1-1
CDR3nt: TGTGCCAGCTCACCAGATACAGGTGAAGCTTTCTTT
CDR3aa: CASSPDTGEAFF

d_gene: .
abundance: .
v_gene: TRBV10-3
j_gene: TRBJ1-1
CDR3nt: TGTGCCATCAGTGCGGCAGGCGGGAAACCTGAAGCTTTCTTT
CDR3aa: CAISAAGGKPEAFF

d_gene: TRBD2
abundance: once
v_gene: TRBV7-3
j_gene: TRBJ2-7
CDR3nt: TGTGCCAGCAGCCTAAACGCCGGGACTAACTCCTACGAGCAGTACTTC
CDR3aa: CASSLNAGTNSYEQYF

d_gene: .
abundance: .
v_gene: TRBV6-1
j_gene: TRBJ2-7
CDR3nt: TGTGCCAGCAGTGACATCGGGGCGGTTACCGGGCAGTACTTC
CDR3aa: CASSDIGAVTGQYF